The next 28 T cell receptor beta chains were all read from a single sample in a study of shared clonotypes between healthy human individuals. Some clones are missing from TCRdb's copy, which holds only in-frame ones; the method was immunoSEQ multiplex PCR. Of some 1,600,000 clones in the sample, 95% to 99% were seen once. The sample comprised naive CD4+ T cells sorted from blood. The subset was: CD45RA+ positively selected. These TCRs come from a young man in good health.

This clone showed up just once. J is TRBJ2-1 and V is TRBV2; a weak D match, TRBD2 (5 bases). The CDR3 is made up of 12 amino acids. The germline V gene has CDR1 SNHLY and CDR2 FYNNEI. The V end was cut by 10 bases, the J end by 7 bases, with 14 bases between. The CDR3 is CATSGRRNEQFF. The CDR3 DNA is TGTGCCACCTCCGGCAGGAGGAATGAGCAGTTCTTC.

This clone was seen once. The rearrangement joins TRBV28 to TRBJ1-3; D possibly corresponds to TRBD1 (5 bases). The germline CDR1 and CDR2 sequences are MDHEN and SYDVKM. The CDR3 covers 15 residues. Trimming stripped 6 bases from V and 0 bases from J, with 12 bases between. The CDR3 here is CASSGGWSSGNTIYF. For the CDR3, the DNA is TGTGCCAGCAGCGGGGGGTGGAGCTCTGGAAACACCATATATTTT.

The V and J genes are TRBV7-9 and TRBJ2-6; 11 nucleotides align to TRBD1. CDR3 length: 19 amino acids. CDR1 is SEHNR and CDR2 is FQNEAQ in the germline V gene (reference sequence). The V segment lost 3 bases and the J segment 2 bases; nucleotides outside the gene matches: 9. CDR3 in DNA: TGTGCCAGCAGCTTTTCAACCGGACAGGGGGCGGCTGGGGCCAACGTCCTGACTTTC. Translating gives CASSFSTGQGAAGANVLTF.

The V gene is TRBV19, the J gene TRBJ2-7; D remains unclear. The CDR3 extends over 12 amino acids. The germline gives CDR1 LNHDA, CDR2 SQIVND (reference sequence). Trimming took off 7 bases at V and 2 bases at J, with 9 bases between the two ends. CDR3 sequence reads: CASMSEAYEQYF. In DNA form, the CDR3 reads TGTGCCAGTATGTCAGAAGCCTACGAGCAGTACTTC.

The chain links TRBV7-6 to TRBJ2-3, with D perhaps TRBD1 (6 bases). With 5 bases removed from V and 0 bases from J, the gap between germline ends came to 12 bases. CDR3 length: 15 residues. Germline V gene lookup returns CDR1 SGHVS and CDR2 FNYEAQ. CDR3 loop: CASSTITGSTDTQYF. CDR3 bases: TGTGCCAGCAGCACAATAACAGGGAGCACAGATACGCAGTATTTT.

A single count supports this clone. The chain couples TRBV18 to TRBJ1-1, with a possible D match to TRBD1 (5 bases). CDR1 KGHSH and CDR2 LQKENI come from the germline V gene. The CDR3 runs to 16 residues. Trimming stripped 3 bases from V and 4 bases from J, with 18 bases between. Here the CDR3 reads CASSPIFGGGITEAFF. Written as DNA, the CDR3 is TGTGCCAGCTCACCTATTTTTGGGGGAGGGATCACTGAAGCTTTCTTT.

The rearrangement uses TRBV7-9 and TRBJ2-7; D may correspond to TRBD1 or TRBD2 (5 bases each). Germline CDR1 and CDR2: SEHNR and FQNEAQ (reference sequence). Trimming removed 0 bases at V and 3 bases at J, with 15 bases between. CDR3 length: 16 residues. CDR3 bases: TGTGCCAGCAGCTTAGCGACCCCCGGGACCCACTACGAGCAGTACTTC. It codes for CASSLATPGTHYEQYF.

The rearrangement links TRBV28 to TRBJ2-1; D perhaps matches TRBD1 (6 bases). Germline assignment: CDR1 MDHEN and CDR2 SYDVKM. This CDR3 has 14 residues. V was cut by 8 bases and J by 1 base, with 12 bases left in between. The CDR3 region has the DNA TGTGCCAGCGGAATCAGGGGATCCTACAATGAGCAGTTCTTC. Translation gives CASGIRGSYNEQFF.

In DNA form, the CDR3 reads TGTGCCAGCAGCCGCCAGGGGGGAGCCTACGAGCAGTACTTC. This encodes CASSRQGGAYEQYF. The V gene is TRBV7-6, the J gene TRBJ2-7; TRBD1 is a possible D gene (7 bases). CDR1 and CDR2 from the germline V gene are SGHVS and FNYEAQ. This CDR3 has 14 residues. Trimming left V 5 bases short and J 2 bases short, with 13 bases between. Using reference TRBV7-6 and TRBJ2-7 for the parts outside the CDR3, the full variable domain is GAGVSQSPRYKVTKRGQDVALRCDPISGHVSLYWYRQALGQGPEFLTYFNYEAQQDKSGLPNDRFSAERPEGSISTLTIQRTEQRDSAMYRCASSRQGGAYEQYFGPGTRLTVT.

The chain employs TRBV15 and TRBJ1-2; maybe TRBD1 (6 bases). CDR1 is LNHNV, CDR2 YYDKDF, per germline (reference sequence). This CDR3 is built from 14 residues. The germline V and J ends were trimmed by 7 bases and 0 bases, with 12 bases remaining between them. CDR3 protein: CATIEGGANYGYTF. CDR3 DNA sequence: TGTGCCACCATCGAAGGGGGAGCTAACTATGGCTACACCTTC.

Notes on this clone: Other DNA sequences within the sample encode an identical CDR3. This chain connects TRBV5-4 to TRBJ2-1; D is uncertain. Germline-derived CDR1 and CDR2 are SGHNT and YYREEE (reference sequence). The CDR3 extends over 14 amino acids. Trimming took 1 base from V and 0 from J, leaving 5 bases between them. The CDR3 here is CASSLRSSYNEQFF. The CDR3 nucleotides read TGTGCCAGCAGCTTGAGGAGCTCCTACAATGAGCAGTTCTTC. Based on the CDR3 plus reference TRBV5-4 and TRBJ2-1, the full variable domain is ETGVTQSPTHLIKTRGQQVTLRCSSQSGHNTVSWYQQALGQGPQFIFQYYREEENGRGNFPPRFSGLQFPNYSSELNVNALELDDSALYLCASSLRSSYNEQFFGPGTRLTVL.

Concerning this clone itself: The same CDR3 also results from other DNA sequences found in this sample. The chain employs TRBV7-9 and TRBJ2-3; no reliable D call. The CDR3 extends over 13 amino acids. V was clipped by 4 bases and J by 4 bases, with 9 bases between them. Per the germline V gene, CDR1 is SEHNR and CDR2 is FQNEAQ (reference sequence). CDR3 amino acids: CASSSVGSDTQYF. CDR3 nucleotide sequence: TGTGCCAGCAGCTCCGTGGGGTCAGATACGCAGTATTTT.

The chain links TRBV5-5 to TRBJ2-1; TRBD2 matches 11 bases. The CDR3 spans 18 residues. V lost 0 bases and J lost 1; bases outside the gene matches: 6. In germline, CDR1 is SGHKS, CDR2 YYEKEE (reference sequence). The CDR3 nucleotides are TGTGCCAGCAGCTTGGGTCTAGCGGGAGGAAGATCCTACAATGAGCAGTTCTTC. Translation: CASSLGLAGGRSYNEQFF.

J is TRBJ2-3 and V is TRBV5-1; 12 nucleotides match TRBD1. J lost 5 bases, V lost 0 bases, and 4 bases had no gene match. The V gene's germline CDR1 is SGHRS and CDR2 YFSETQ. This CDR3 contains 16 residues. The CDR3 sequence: CASSLGGQGAQDTQYF. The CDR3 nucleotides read TGCGCCAGCAGCTTGGGGGGACAGGGGGCCCAAGATACGCAGTATTTT.

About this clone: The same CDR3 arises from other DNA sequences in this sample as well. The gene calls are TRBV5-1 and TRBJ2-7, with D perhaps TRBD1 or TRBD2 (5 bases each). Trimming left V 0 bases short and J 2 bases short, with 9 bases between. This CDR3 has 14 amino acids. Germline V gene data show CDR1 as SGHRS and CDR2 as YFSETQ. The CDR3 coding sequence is TGCGCCAGCAGCTTGGCCGGGGACCCCTACGAGCAGTACTTC. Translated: CASSLAGDPYEQYF.

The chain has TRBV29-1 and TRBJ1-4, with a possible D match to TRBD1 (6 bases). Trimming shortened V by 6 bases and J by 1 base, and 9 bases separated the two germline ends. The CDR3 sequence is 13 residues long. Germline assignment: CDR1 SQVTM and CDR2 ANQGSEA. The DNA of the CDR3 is TGCAGCGTCGTGGACAGAACTAATGAAAAACTGTTTTTT. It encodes CSVVDRTNEKLFF.

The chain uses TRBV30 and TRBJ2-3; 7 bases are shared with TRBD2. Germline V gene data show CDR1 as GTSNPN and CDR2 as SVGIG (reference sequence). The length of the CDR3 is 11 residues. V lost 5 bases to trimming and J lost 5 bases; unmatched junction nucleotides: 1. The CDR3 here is CAWGGVDTQYF. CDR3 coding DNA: TGTGCCTGGGGGGGGGTAGATACGCAGTATTTT.

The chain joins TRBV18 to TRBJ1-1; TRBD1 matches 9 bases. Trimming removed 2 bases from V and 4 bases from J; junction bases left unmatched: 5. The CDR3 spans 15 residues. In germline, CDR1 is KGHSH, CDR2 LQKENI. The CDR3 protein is CASSPALDRGTEAFF. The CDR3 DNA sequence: TGTGCCAGCTCACCAGCACTGGACAGGGGCACTGAAGCTTTCTTT.

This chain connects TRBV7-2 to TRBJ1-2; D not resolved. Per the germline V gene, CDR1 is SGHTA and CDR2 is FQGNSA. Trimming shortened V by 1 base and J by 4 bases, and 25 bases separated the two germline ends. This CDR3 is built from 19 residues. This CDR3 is CASSLVPSLRSGLGYGYTF. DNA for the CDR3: TGTGCCAGCAGCTTAGTCCCCAGCCTGAGGAGTGGGTTGGGCTATGGCTACACCTTC.

CDR3 DNA: TGTGCCAGCAGTCCCCCTCATGAAAAACTGTTTTTT. This encodes CASSPPHEKLFF. This chain uses TRBV28 with TRBJ1-4, with D unresolved. Per germline, CDR1 MDHEN and CDR2 SYDVKM. V was shortened by 5 bases and J by 6 bases, with 7 bases between the two germline ends. CDR3 length: 12 amino acids.

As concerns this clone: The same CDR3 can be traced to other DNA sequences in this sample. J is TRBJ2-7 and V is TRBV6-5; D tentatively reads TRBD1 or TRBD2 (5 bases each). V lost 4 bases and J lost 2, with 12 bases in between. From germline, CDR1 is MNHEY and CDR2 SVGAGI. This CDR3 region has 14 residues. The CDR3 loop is CASSSGTKTYEQYF. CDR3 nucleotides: TGTGCCAGCAGTTCCGGGACGAAGACCTACGAGCAGTACTTC.

The CDR3 bases are TGTGCCAGCAGTTTGCCGGGCCAAGAGACCCAGTACTTC. This encodes CASSLPGQETQYF. The chain recombines TRBV28 with TRBJ2-5; D not resolved. From germline, CDR1 is MDHEN and CDR2 SYDVKM. The ends were cut back, 3 bases at V and 1 base at J, with 6 bases in the middle. The CDR3 runs to 13 residues.

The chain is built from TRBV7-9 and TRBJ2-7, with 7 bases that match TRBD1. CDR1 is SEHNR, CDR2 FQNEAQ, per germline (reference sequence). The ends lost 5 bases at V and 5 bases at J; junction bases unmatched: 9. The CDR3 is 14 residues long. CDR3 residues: CASSTDREADEQYF. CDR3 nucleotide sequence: TGTGCCAGCAGCACCGACAGGGAAGCCGACGAGCAGTACTTC.

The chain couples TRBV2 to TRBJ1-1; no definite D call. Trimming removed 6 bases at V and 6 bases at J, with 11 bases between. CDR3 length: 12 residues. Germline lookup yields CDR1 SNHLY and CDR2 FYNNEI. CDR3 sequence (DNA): TGTGCCAGCAGGGAACCGGTCGCTGAAGCTTTCTTT. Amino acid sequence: CASREPVAEAFF.

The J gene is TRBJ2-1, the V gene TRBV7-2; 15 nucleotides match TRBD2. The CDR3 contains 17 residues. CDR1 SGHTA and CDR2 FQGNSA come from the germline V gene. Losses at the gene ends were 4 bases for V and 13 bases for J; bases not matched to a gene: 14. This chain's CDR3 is CASSSLPGLAGGFAQFF. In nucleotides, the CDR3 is TGTGCCAGCAGCTCTCTTCCGGGACTAGCGGGAGGATTTGCCCAGTTCTTC.

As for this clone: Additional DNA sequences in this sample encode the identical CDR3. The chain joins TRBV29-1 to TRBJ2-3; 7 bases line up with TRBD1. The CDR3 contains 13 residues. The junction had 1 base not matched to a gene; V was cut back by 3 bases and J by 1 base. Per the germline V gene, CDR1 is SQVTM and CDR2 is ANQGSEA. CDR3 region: CSVDQGGTDTQYF. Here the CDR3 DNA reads TGCAGCGTTGACCAGGGGGGCACAGATACGCAGTATTTT.

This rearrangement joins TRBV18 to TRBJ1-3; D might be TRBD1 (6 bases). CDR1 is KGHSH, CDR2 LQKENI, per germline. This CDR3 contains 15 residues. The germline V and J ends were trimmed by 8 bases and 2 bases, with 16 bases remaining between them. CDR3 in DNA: TGTGCCAGCCAAATCAAGGACAGCACTGGAAACACCATATATTTT. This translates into CASQIKDSTGNTIYF.

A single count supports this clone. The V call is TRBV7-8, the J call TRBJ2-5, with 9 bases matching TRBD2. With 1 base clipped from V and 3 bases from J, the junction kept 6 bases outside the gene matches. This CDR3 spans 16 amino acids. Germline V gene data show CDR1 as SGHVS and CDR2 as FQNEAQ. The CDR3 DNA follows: TGTGCCAGCAGCTTAGTCAGGCTAGCGGGGAAAGAGACCCAGTACTTC. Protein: CASSLVRLAGKETQYF.